Listed below are T cell receptor beta chains from one sample, sequenced in a study of blood T cell repertoires in COVID-19. Data came from immunoSEQ multiplex PCR; TCRdb stores just in-frame clones and leaves some out. The table lists approximately 240,000 clones, 83% of them singletons. The sample comprised peripheral blood. The receptors stem from a human donor in a cohort sampled during active COVID-19. Both conserved end residues are part of each CDR3.

v_call: TRBV5-1
cdr3_aa: CASSSGPGTEETQYF

v_call: TRBV6-5
cdr3_aa: CAGSGRLTDTQYF

v_call: TRBV5-1
cdr3_aa: CASSTGTSAGAGTGELFF

v_call: TRBV4-2
cdr3_aa: CASSQVGTGISPLHF

v_call: TRBV28
cdr3_aa: CASSFGLAVGEQFF

v_call: TRBV19
cdr3_aa: CASSQNRQGLYGYTF

v_call: TRBV3-1/TRBV3-2
cdr3_aa: CASSGRDRASYEQYF

v_call: TRBV5-5
cdr3_aa: CASFLAGLAGIRSYNEQFF

v_call: TRBV6-5
cdr3_aa: CASRGQRSSNQPQHF

v_call: TRBV7-7
cdr3_aa: CASSRSGGVYQETQYF

v_call: TRBV27
cdr3_aa: CASSGPLEQYF

v_call: TRBV7-9
cdr3_aa: CASSLVVAGNTIYF

v_call: TRBV30
cdr3_aa: CAWSVHEGDLGKLFF

v_call: TRBV9
cdr3_aa: CASSVSGIQETQYF

v_call: TRBV6-4
cdr3_aa: CASKAAASTDTQYF

v_call: TRBV6-5
cdr3_aa: CASTPGQGSGTEAFF

v_call: TRBV5-6
cdr3_aa: CASSLRRGVQYEQYF

v_call: TRBV6-5
cdr3_aa: CASSPQVTTEAFF

v_call: TRBV29-1
cdr3_aa: CSVLYSSGISYEQYF

v_call: TRBV28
cdr3_aa: CASSSPSGNTEAFF

v_call: TRBV29-1
cdr3_aa: CSVDGSRTSGSLNEQFF

v_call: TRBV19
cdr3_aa: CASSLHSYGYTF

v_call: TRBV7-2
cdr3_aa: CASSTGTGSAYGYTF

v_call: TRBV18
cdr3_aa: CASSRDREQPQHF

v_call: TRBV5-1
cdr3_aa: CASSFKGAGYGYTF

v_call: TRBV19
cdr3_aa: CASSISGGVSYNEQFF

v_call: TRBV19
cdr3_aa: CASSMTTATNEKLFF

v_call: TRBV21-1
cdr3_aa: CASSKDRLLMNTEAFF

v_call: TRBV9
cdr3_aa: CASSVAGTTQETQYF

v_call: TRBV5-6
cdr3_aa: CASSLLSGRHSYEQYF

v_call: TRBV15
cdr3_aa: CATSRDRSPDTQYF

v_call: TRBV30
cdr3_aa: CAWTRQGLRETQYF

v_call: TRBV30
cdr3_aa: CAWKNRGAYGYTF

v_call: TRBV2
cdr3_aa: CASWSVRGTGELFF

v_call: TRBV30
cdr3_aa: CAWSPGYGYTF

v_call: TRBV12-3/TRBV12-4
cdr3_aa: CASRGQMNTEAFF

v_call: TRBV11-2
cdr3_aa: CASRGDRGRREQYF

v_call: TRBV28
cdr3_aa: CASWDRLYEQYF

v_call: TRBV19
cdr3_aa: CASSQFAPGSSNEKLFF

v_call: TRBV2
cdr3_aa: CASSRLAGRTYEQYF

v_call: TRBV19
cdr3_aa: CASTPGGAFEKLFF

v_call: TRBV7-6
cdr3_aa: CASSRRTGGMEKLFF

v_call: TRBV11-1
cdr3_aa: CASSARQGRTGELFF

v_call: TRBV2
cdr3_aa: CASQTGGRDEQFF

v_call: TRBV3-1/TRBV3-2
cdr3_aa: CASSQAQGANTGELFF

v_call: TRBV7-9
cdr3_aa: CASSPNRGEYEQYF